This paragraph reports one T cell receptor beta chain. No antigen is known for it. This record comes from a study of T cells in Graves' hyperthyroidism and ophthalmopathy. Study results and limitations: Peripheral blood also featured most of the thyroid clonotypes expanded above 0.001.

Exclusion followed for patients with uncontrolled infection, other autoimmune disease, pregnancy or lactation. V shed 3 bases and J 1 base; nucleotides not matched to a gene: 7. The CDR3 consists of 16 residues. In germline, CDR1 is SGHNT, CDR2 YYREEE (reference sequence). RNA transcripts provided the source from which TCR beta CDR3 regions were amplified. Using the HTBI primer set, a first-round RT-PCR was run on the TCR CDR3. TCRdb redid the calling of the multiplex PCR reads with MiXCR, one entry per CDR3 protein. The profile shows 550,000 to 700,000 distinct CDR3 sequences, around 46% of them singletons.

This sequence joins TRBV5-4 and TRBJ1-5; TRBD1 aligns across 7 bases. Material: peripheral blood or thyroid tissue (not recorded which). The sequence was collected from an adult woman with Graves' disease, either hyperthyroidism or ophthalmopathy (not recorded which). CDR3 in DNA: TGTGCCAGCAGCTCTACAGGGGAGGTGAGCAATCAGCCCCAGCATTTT. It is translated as CASSSTGEVSNQPQHF.